Listed below are T cell receptor beta chains from one sample, sequenced in a study of CD4 T cell repertoires in COVID-19. The assay was immunoSEQ multiplex PCR, and TCRdb's table has in-frame clones only and misses some. The table shows some 80,000 clones, with approximately 83% occurring only once. The sample here was CD4+ T cells from peripheral blood, taken after recovery from COVID-19. Receptors were obtained from a human donor who had COVID-19. Both conserved end residues are part of each CDR3. Fields, in order: V gene, clone size, J gene, D gene, CDR3 DNA, CDR3 protein. The D gene is left open where the match is weak. For some rows the clone size is stated as once, few or many, or as a class when expanded; others skip it.

>TRBV23-1|few|TRBJ1-1|TRBD1
TGCGCCAGCCGTCGCCCGGGCTTTCCCAGGGACAGGGGGCCAGAGAACACTGAAGCTTTCTTT
CASRRPGFPRDRGPENTEAFF
>TRBV29-1|once|TRBJ1-2|.
TGCAGCGTTGAACAGATTAACTATGGCTACACCTTC
CSVEQINYGYTF
>TRBV18|.|TRBJ2-5|.
TGTGCCAGCTCACCACAGGAAGTCGAGACCCAGTACTTC
CASSPQEVETQYF
>TRBV6-5|.|TRBJ2-1|.
TGTGCCAGCACGTTCAACAATGAGCAGTTCTTC
CASTFNNEQFF
>TRBV5-6|.|TRBJ1-1|.
TGTGCCAGCAGCAGGACAGCAAACACTGAAGCTTTCTTT
CASSRTANTEAFF
>TRBV3-1/TRBV3-2|once|TRBJ2-7|.
TGTGCCAGCAGCCAAGAAGACTACGAGCAGTACTTC
CASSQEDYEQYF
>TRBV7-2|.|TRBJ1-5|.
TGTGCCAGCAGCTTAATGGGACAGCCCCAGCATTTT
CASSLMGQPQHF
>TRBV9|once|TRBJ2-7|.
TGTGCCAGCAGCGCCAAAGCCGGGACTTCGGCCTACGAGCAGTACTTC
CASSAKAGTSAYEQYF
>TRBV4-2|.|TRBJ2-7|.
TGTGCCAGCAGCCGACTGGGCGGCCTGGACAGCTTCTACGAGCAGTACTTC
CASSRLGGLDSFYEQYF
>TRBV7-3|.|TRBJ2-1|.
TGTGCCAGCAGCTTAACCTGGCAGGGGGAGCAGTTCTTC
CASSLTWQGEQFF
>TRBV15|.|TRBJ1-3|TRBD1
TGTGCCACCAGCAGAGATCCCGGGACAGGGTCTGGAAACACCATATATTTT
CATSRDPGTGSGNTIYF
>TRBV6-5|few|TRBJ1-3|.
TGTGCCAGCAGTTACGGATCTTACTCTGGAAACACCATATATTTT
CASSYGSYSGNTIYF
>TRBV7-2|.|TRBJ1-2|.
TGTGCCAGCAGCTTTTCAGGGTTTAAAGGCTACACCTTC
CASSFSGFKGYTF
>TRBV7-9|once|TRBJ2-7|.
TGTGCCAGCAGCTTATTTGTAAACGAGCAGTACTTC
CASSLFVNEQYF
>TRBV7-2|.|TRBJ2-1|.
TGTGCCAGCAGCCAGAGAGGGAATGAGCAGTTCTTC
CASSQRGNEQFF
>TRBV6-5|.|TRBJ2-7|TRBD1
TGTGCCAGCAGTTTCCAGGGGGACTCCTACGAGCAGTACTTC
CASSFQGDSYEQYF
>TRBV19|.|TRBJ1-1|.
TGTGCCAGTAGTAGCCCCGGGGGAGTGAACACTGAAGCTTTCTTT
CASSSPGGVNTEAFF
>TRBV27|.|TRBJ2-3|TRBD1
TGTGCCAGCAGTACCTCGACAGGGAGCACGCAGTATTTT
CASSTSTGSTQYF
>TRBV6-1|.|TRBJ2-7|.
TGTGCCAGCAGTGAAGCGGATTCCGGGCTATCCGAGCAGTACTTC
CASSEADSGLSEQYF
>TRBV7-5|.|TRBJ2-7|.
TGTGCCAGAAGCCACCCTGGTAGTTGGTACGAGCAGTACTTC
CARSHPGSWYEQYF
>TRBV18|.|TRBJ1-1|.
TGTGCCAGCTCACCAGTGGAGGGCCTTGAAGCTTTCTTT
CASSPVEGLEAFF
>TRBV11-2|.|TRBJ1-1|TRBD1
TGTGCCAGCAGCGGACAGGAGAACACTGAAGCTTTCTTT
CASSGQENTEAFF
>TRBV19|.|TRBJ2-7|TRBD1
TGTGCCAGTAGTATAGGCTCCGGGACAGTAGAGCAGTACTTC
CASSIGSGTVEQYF
>TRBV6-6|.|TRBJ1-1|.
TGTGCCAGCGGGAGAGGGGAGAACACTGAAGCTTTCTTT
CASGRGENTEAFF
>TRBV27|.|TRBJ2-1|.
TGTGCCAGCAGTTTACGGACTCCGTCCTACAATGAGCAGTTCTTC
CASSLRTPSYNEQFF
>TRBV28|.|TRBJ1-2|.
TGTGCCAGCAGTTTACCAGGAAGCTATGGCTACACCTTC
CASSLPGSYGYTF
>TRBV10-3|.|TRBJ2-1|TRBD2
TGTGCCATCAGTGACTCTAGCGGGAGGAATGAGCAGTTCTTC
CAISDSSGRNEQFF
>TRBV5-1|.|TRBJ1-1|.
TGCGCCAGCAGCTTGGCTGGGATATCCGAAGCTTTCTTT
CASSLAGISEAFF
>TRBV7-8|few|TRBJ2-7|.
TGTGCCAGCAGCCTCCGGGTGAGGACGGTTCGTGCCTACGAGCAGTACTTC
CASSLRVRTVRAYEQYF
>TRBV20-1|.|TRBJ2-1|.
TGCAGTGCCAGTGGGGGATCCTACAATGAGCAGTTCTTC
CSASGGSYNEQFF
>TRBV7-6|.|TRBJ2-3|.
TGTGCCAGCAGCTTAGGTCAGGGAGACTACGCAGATACGCAGTATTTT
CASSLGQGDYADTQYF
>TRBV6-5|.|TRBJ2-4|TRBD1
TGTGCCAGCGACCGGGACAGTGGAATCGGGAACATTCAGTACTTC
CASDRDSGIGNIQYF
>TRBV28|.|TRBJ1-5|TRBD1
TGTGCCAGCTTGGGGGTGGACAGGGGCAATCAGCCCCAGCATTTT
CASLGVDRGNQPQHF
>TRBV11-3|.|TRBJ2-3|TRBD2
TGTGCCAGCAGCTTAGGGACTAGCGGGAGCACAGATACGCAGTATTTT
CASSLGTSGSTDTQYF
>TRBV6-4|.|TRBJ2-3|TRBD1
TGTGCCAGCAGTAAGGACAGGGCAGATACGCAGTATTTT
CASSKDRADTQYF
>TRBV7-2|once|TRBJ1-1|.
TGTGCCAGCAGCGGCGAGACGCTGAACACTGAAGCTTTCTTT
CASSGETLNTEAFF
>TRBV5-6|.|TRBJ2-7|.
TGTGCCAGCAGCCAGGGACACCCCACGGACGAGCAGTACTTC
CASSQGHPTDEQYF
>TRBV7-8|.|TRBJ2-2|.
TGTGCCAGCAGCTTAGCGGGCCCGAACACCGGGGAGCTGTTTTTT
CASSLAGPNTGELFF
>TRBV2|few|TRBJ2-4|.
TGTGCCAGCAGTGGGGTGGACATTCAGTACTTC
CASSGVDIQYF
>TRBV10-3|.|TRBJ2-7|TRBD1
TGTGCCATCAGAAGGGACAGGGCGTCCTACGAGCAGTACTTC
CAIRRDRASYEQYF
>TRBV12-3/TRBV12-4|.|TRBJ2-2|.
TGTGCCACCCGAGGGAACACCGGGGAGCTGTTTTTT
CATRGNTGELFF